Listed here are 21 T cell receptor beta chains from one sample, sequenced in a study of control samples from healthy donors and cancer patients. Assay: immunoSEQ multiplex PCR; the TCRdb copy retains only in-frame clones and omits some. The repertoire holds over 150,000 clones, with approximately 92% as singletons. The sequencing input was blood. The receptors come from a woman in her forties in good health.

V usage is TRBV10-1 and J usage is TRBJ2-7; TRBD1 matches at 11 bases. Germline CDR1 and CDR2: WNHNN and SYGVQD (reference sequence). J was trimmed by 3 bases and V by 0 bases; bases with no gene match: 10. The CDR3 runs to 18 residues. The DNA of the CDR3 is TGCGCCAGCAGTGAGTCTCCCGGCTCCGGGACAGGGGGCTACGAGCAGTACTTC. Its protein is CASSESPGSGTGGYEQYF.

The V and J genes are TRBV12-3 or TRBV12-4 and TRBJ1-4, with D uncertain. CDR3 length: 13 amino acids. V lost 2 bases and J lost 12, with 13 bases in between. CDR3 sequence (DNA): TGTGCCAGCAGTTTAAGATCTCGCCTGGAACTGTTTTTT. Residues: CASSLRSRLELFF.

The chain joins TRBV10-3 to TRBJ1-2; 8 bases fit TRBD1. Germline CDR1 and CDR2: ENHRY and SYGVKD. V gave up 7 bases and J gave up 3 bases; unmatched junction bases: 10. The CDR3 loop spans 15 amino acids. The CDR3 reads CAITRVGQGDYGYTF. As DNA, the CDR3 is TGTGCCATCACTCGAGTAGGACAGGGAGACTATGGCTACACCTTC.

The chain recombines TRBV5-1 with TRBJ2-5, with 7 bases that match TRBD2. The CDR3 is 14 amino acids. Germline assignment: CDR1 SGHRS and CDR2 YFSETQ. The J segment lost 5 bases and the V segment lost 4 bases, leaving 8 bases of the junction unmatched. CDR3: CASSPIHSGETQYF. The CDR3 bases are TGCGCCAGCAGCCCCATACATAGCGGGGAGACCCAGTACTTC.

The rearrangement joins TRBV5-1 to TRBJ2-7, with D hard to call. The germline V gene has CDR1 SGHRS and CDR2 YFSETQ. Trimming took off 1 base at V and 3 bases at J, with 8 bases between the two ends. The CDR3 runs to 13 residues. The CDR3 sequence: CASSLKDYYEQYF. Here the CDR3 DNA reads TGCGCCAGCAGCTTGAAGGATTACTACGAGCAGTACTTC.

V usage is TRBV27 and J usage is TRBJ1-5; TRBD1 agrees at 7 bases. CDR3 length: 14 amino acids. J was trimmed by 5 bases and V by 5 bases; bases with no gene match: 6. Looked up from germline, CDR1 is MNHEY and CDR2 is SMNVEV (reference sequence). The CDR3 DNA is TGTGCCAGCAGTCCTCGACAGGGTTATCAGCCCCAGCATTTT. It codes for CASSPRQGYQPQHF.

This clone came up once. Other nucleotide sequences from this sample produce the same CDR3. CDR3 protein: CASSLQANTEAFF. CDR3 DNA sequence: TGTGCCAGCAGCTTACAGGCTAACACTGAAGCTTTCTTT. The chain couples TRBV7-9 to TRBJ1-1; D gene uncertain. Germline assignment: CDR1 SEHNR and CDR2 FQNEAQ (reference sequence). Trimming took off 2 bases at V and 2 bases at J, with 6 bases between the two ends. CDR3 length: 13 amino acids.

The J gene is TRBJ1-1, the V gene TRBV7-6; perhaps TRBD1 as D (5 bases). The germline V gene has CDR1 SGHVS and CDR2 FNYEAQ. CDR3 length: 14 residues. The V end lost 4 bases, the J end lost 1 base, and 10 bases lay between the germline ends. The CDR3 nucleotides read TGTGCCAGCAGCTCCGGGACGGCGAACACTGAAGCTTTCTTT. Its translation: CASSSGTANTEAFF.

This clone appeared a single time. The chain uses TRBV2 and TRBJ1-1, with TRBD1 identical over 9 bases. Trimming removed 4 bases from V and 1 base from J; junction bases left unmatched: 10. CDR1 is SNHLY and CDR2 is FYNNEI in the germline V gene. The CDR3 contains 17 residues. The CDR3 DNA sequence: TGTGCCAGCAGTGTCTTAGGACAGGGGCCTACGAACACTGAAGCTTTCTTT. It encodes CASSVLGQGPTNTEAFF.

V and J are TRBV19 and TRBJ1-4; TRBD1 might be the D (5 bases). The CDR3 loop spans 19 amino acids. V was shortened by 6 bases and J by 4 bases, with 27 bases between the two germline ends. Per germline, CDR1 LNHDA and CDR2 SQIVND (reference sequence). CDR3 nucleotides: TGTGCCAGTAGGAGCACCGGCCCGGGGGGTGGATGGGGTAATGAAAAACTGTTTTTT. It codes for CASRSTGPGGGWGNEKLFF.

The chain links TRBV7-8 to TRBJ1-3; no clear D. V was cut by 9 bases and J by 0 bases, with 9 bases left in between. The germline V gene encodes CDR1 SGHVS and CDR2 FQNEAQ. The length of the CDR3 is 13 residues. The CDR3 is CASKYGSGNTIYF. The CDR3 bases are TGTGCCAGTAAATACGGCTCTGGAAACACCATATATTTT.

The chain is built from TRBV7-2 and TRBJ1-1, with D possibly matching TRBD1 (6 bases). V lost 5 bases and J lost 1, with 11 bases in between. Germline lookup yields CDR1 SGHTA and CDR2 FQGNSA. The CDR3 runs to 14 residues. Written as DNA, the CDR3 is TGTGCCAGCAGCACAGGGTTGAAGAACACTGAAGCTTTCTTT. Residues: CASSTGLKNTEAFF.

This chain connects TRBV7-9 to TRBJ1-1, with 9 bases fitting TRBD1. The V gene's germline CDR1 is SEHNR and CDR2 FQNEAQ (reference sequence). CDR3 size: 17 residues. Germline trimming cut 0 bases from V and 6 bases from J; bases unmatched to any gene: 11. The CDR3 DNA follows: TGTGCCAGCAGCTTAGCACCGGGACAGGGACATATCGCTGAAGCTTTCTTT. Its protein is CASSLAPGQGHIAEAFF.

The chain joins TRBV29-1 to TRBJ1-1; D unresolved. The V gene's germline CDR1 is SQVTM and CDR2 ANQGSEA. The CDR3 consists of 15 residues. V lost 7 bases to trimming and J lost 0 bases, with 18 bases between them. The CDR3 reads CSASTQTGMNTEAFF. The CDR3, as DNA: TGCAGCGCATCCACCCAGACGGGAATGAACACTGAAGCTTTCTTT.

V and J are TRBV6-5 and TRBJ2-7; tentatively, D is TRBD2 (5 bases). Germline CDR1 is MNHEY and CDR2 is SVGAGI. Trimming cost V 3 bases and J 7 bases, with 10 bases left between them. The CDR3 spans 12 residues. The CDR3 region is CASSYPSGEQYF. The CDR3 DNA sequence: TGTGCCAGCAGTTATCCCTCGGGGGAGCAGTACTTC.

The gene calls are TRBV3-1 (or the pseudogene TRBV3-2) and TRBJ2-5; possibly TRBD1 or TRBD2 for D (5 bases each). This CDR3 region has 14 residues. Looked up from germline, CDR1 is LGHDT and CDR2 is YNNKEL (reference sequence). Trimming stripped 3 bases from V and 5 bases from J, with 13 bases between. The CDR3 nucleotides are TGTGCCAGCAGCCAGCTCGGGGCCGGGGAGACCCAGTACTTC. Encoded protein: CASSQLGAGETQYF.

The CDR3 DNA is TGTGCCAGCAGCTCTCCGGAGGCTAGCGGGGGAGAGACCCAGTACTTC. It translates to CASSSPEASGGETQYF. The V and J genes are TRBV5-4 and TRBJ2-5, with 10 positions matching TRBD2. Unmatched junction bases numbered 9, after V lost 3 bases and J lost 4 bases. This CDR3 has 16 amino acids. The germline V gene has CDR1 SGHNT and CDR2 YYREEE (reference sequence). The whole variable domain, filled in from reference TRBV5-4 and TRBJ2-5, reads ETGVTQSPTHLIKTRGQQVTLRCSSQSGHNTVSWYQQALGQGPQFIFQYYREEENGRGNFPPRFSGLQFPNYSSELNVNALELDDSALYLCASSSPEASGGETQYFGPGTRLLVL.

The chain has TRBV6-5 and TRBJ2-5; 8 bases are shared with TRBD2. Germline CDR1 reads MNHEY; CDR2 reads SVGAGI. With V trimmed by 3 bases and J by 1 base, 7 bases remained unmatched. The CDR3 is 16 residues long. CDR3 residues: CASSYGLAGVQETQYF. CDR3 coding DNA: TGTGCCAGCAGTTATGGGCTAGCGGGCGTCCAAGAGACCCAGTACTTC.

The chain uses TRBV2 and TRBJ2-3; D is unresolved. The germline CDR1 and CDR2 sequences are SNHLY and FYNNEI. V gave up 6 bases and J gave up 4 bases, with 11 bases separating them. CDR3 size: 13 residues. CDR3 in amino acids: CASRKGEADTQYF. The CDR3 DNA is TGTGCCAGCAGGAAAGGAGAGGCAGATACGCAGTATTTT.

V and J are TRBV28 and TRBJ2-5; D gene uncertain. V gave up 1 base and J gave up 6 bases, with 6 bases separating them. The CDR3 spans 12 residues. From germline, CDR1 is MDHEN and CDR2 SYDVKM. The CDR3 nucleotides are TGTGCCAGCAGTTTATTGCTTCAGACCCAGTACTTC. Translating gives CASSLLLQTQYF.

The rearrangement links TRBV2 to TRBJ1-1; a possible D gene is TRBD1 (5 bases). Trimming stripped 9 bases from V and 0 bases from J, with 20 bases between. The CDR3 contains 16 residues. Germline V gene data show CDR1 as SNHLY and CDR2 as FYNNEI. The CDR3 DNA reads TGTGCCAGACGGGGGGGGAATCGAGGACTGAACACTGAAGCTTTCTTT. Translated, it gives CARRGGNRGLNTEAFF.